The T cell receptor (beta chain) described here comes from a study of blood T cells in healthy people across ages. This clonotype has more than one count but fewer than ten. CDR3 length: 19 residues. J gave up 3 bases and V 2 bases, and 19 bases lay outside the gene matches. Germline lookup yields CDR1 DFQATT and CDR2 SNEGSKA (reference sequence). Primed by a sample-barcoded 5' primer and a J-beta primer mix, a second PCR proceeded for 7 to 11 cycles. Via MiXCR, TCRdb re-called the 5' RACE reads, giving one row per CDR3 protein. The profile shows under 850,000 distinct CDR3 sequences, roughly 40% of them singletons.

The chain combines TRBV20-1 with TRBJ2-5, with 9 bases fitting TRBD1. Specimen: blood. The sequence was obtained from a man between 18 and 35 years old in good health. CDR3: CSARPTPYRGQILEETQYF. The CDR3 nucleotides are TGCAGTGCTAGACCAACCCCTTACAGGGGGCAAATTCTCGAAGAGACCCAGTACTTC.